This passage covers 8 T cell receptor beta chains from one sample sequenced in a study of regulatory T cells in long-lasting Graves disease. The TCR beta library used iRepertoire HTBI primers with Arm-PCR amplification of CDR3. TCRdb re-called the multiplex PCR reads with MiXCR, one entry per CDR3 protein. This sample carries hundreds of thousands of distinct CDR3 sequences, around 17% of them seen once, and the ten largest clones take 18%. Time point indicated: newly diagnosed GD, antithyroid drugs for less than 3 months. The TCR library was made from RNA that had been extracted from PBMCs in TRIzol. This same sample was also part of a study on T cells in Graves' hyperthyroidism and ophthalmopathy.

The specimen comprised peripheral blood mononuclear cells (PBMCs), sampled at new diagnosis, from a patient treated with antithyroid drugs. Receptor source: a woman aged 25 to 39 with Graves disease.

This clonotype was found many times. V gene TRBV6-1 combines with J gene TRBJ1-1; D is undetermined. The germline V gene encodes CDR1 MNHNS and CDR2 SASEGT. The CDR3 has 14 amino acids. V was trimmed by 10 bases and J by 1 base, leaving 16 bases between them. CDR3 nucleotides: TGTGCCACCACCCCGGGCCGGGGGAACACTGAAGCTTTCTTT. It codes for CATTPGRGNTEAFF.

This clonotype was recorded at least ten times. The chain recombines TRBV2 with TRBJ2-1, with TRBD2 matching over 10 bases. The CDR3 sequence is 14 residues long. Losses at the gene ends were 0 bases for V and 13 bases for J; bases not matched to a gene: 6. CDR1 and CDR2 (germline): SNHLY, FYNNEI. In DNA form, the CDR3 reads TGTGCCAGCAGTGAAGCGCTTCGGACTAGCGGACAGTTCTTC. Translating gives CASSEALRTSGQFF.

The chain employs TRBV12-3 or TRBV12-4 and TRBJ2-3; tentatively, D is TRBD1 or TRBD2 (5 bases each). The CDR3 has 13 residues. V dropped 6 bases and J dropped 3 bases, with 10 bases sitting between them. The CDR3 coding sequence is TGTGCCAGCAGACCGGGACCGACAGATACGCAGTATTTT. This sequence encodes CASRPGPTDTQYF.

This clonotype showed up many times. The V call is TRBV7-9, the J call TRBJ1-5; no definite D call. The V end was cut by 1 base, the J end by 3 bases, with 7 bases between. Germline-derived CDR1 and CDR2 are SEHNR and FQNEAQ (reference sequence). The CDR3 is 14 amino acids. The CDR3 bases are TGTGCCAGCAGCTTAGACGGTACCAATCAGCCCCAGCATTTT. Residues: CASSLDGTNQPQHF. Complete variable domain (other parts from reference TRBV7-9 and TRBJ1-5): DTGVSQNPRHKITKRGQNVTFRCDPISEHNRLYWYRQTLGQGPEFLTYFQNEAQLEKSRLLSDRFSAERPKGSFSTLEIQRTEQGDSAMYLCASSLDGTNQPQHFGDGTRLSIL.

A few counts support this clonotype. This sequence joins TRBV28 and TRBJ2-3; 9 bases match TRBD2. This CDR3 has 15 residues. Germline V gene data show CDR1 as MDHEN and CDR2 as SYDVKM. Germline trimming cut 8 bases from V and 1 base from J; bases unmatched to any gene: 7. CDR3 in amino acids: CASGFSGRGTDTQYF. The CDR3 nucleotides are TGTGCCAGCGGATTTAGCGGGAGAGGCACAGATACGCAGTATTTT.

The CDR3 protein is CASSPQTDYGYTF. The CDR3 DNA reads as TGTGCCAGCTCACCCCAGACAGACTATGGCTACACCTTC. The V call is TRBV18, the J call TRBJ1-2; a weak D match, TRBD1 (5 bases). V lost 3 bases and J 3 bases, leaving 8 bases between the germline ends. CDR1 is KGHSH, CDR2 LQKENI, per germline. The CDR3 contains 13 residues.

This clonotype turned up a few times. A read error may be the cause here, since a much bigger clone is one base away. CDR3 sequence reads: CASSYKGMNTKAFF. Here the CDR3 DNA reads TGTGCCAGCAGTTACAAGGGGATGAACACTAAAGCTTTCTTT. The chain combines TRBV6-2 or TRBV6-3 with TRBJ1-1, with D possibly matching TRBD1 (5 bases). The germline V gene has CDR1 MNHEY and CDR2 SVGEGT. CDR3 size: 14 residues.

CDR3: CASSSPMRKGENTEAFF. CDR3 sequence (DNA): TGTGCCAGCAGTTCCCCGATGAGAAAAGGAGAAAACACTGAAGCTTTCTTT. The chain recombines TRBV28 with TRBJ1-1; D remains unclear. Trimming removed 4 bases at V and 2 bases at J, with 20 bases between. Looked up from germline, CDR1 is MDHEN and CDR2 is SYDVKM. CDR3 length: 17 amino acids.